This entry features one TCR beta chain sequence. It was with a sample-barcoded 5' primer and a J-beta primer mix that a second PCR of roughly 7 to 11 cycles was run. Each cDNA molecule was tagged by a template-switch adaptor that had 12 random nucleotides. TCRdb passed the 5' RACE reads through MiXCR, listing each CDR3 protein once. The sample includes about 1.1 million distinct CDR3 sequences, 35% to 40% of them seen just once. Samples had at least 6.5 million PBMCs isolated from them. This entry belongs to a study of blood T cells in healthy people across ages. The clonotype originates from a man younger than 35 in good health. Sequenced material: blood.

CDR3 loop: CASSLASRDEQYF. CDR3 nucleotides: TGTGCCAGCAGCTTAGCTAGTAGAGATGAGCAGTACTTC. This chain connects TRBV7-9 to TRBJ2-7; D call uncertain. Trimming cost V 0 bases and J 7 bases, with 10 bases left between them. Germline V gene data show CDR1 as SEHNR and CDR2 as FQNEAQ (reference sequence). The CDR3 has 13 residues.